The present TCR beta chain was sequenced within a study of OX40 agonist ivuxolimab in advanced cancers. Study-wide findings and caveats: Certain nonresponders likewise exhibited a low normalized T-cell clonal expansion. Antigen specificity remained undetermined for the expanded peripheral T cells.

Germline assignment: CDR1 SGHRS and CDR2 YFSETQ. There are 12 residues in the CDR3. With 3 bases removed from V and 8 bases from J, the gap between germline ends came to 9 bases. TCRdb's table, derived via immunoSEQ multiplex PCR, lists solely in-frame clones and lacks some. The profile shows 11,000 to 15,000 clones, roughly 71% of them singletons. As to this clone: The target antigen is unknown.

The sample was CD4+ or CD8+ T cells sorted from blood, taken in a trial of the OX40 agonist ivuxolimab. This chain connects TRBV5-1 to TRBJ2-1; D is possibly TRBD1 or TRBD2 (5 bases each). The sequence came from an adult with an advanced solid tumor such as melanoma, head and neck, liver or kidney cancer. The CDR3, as DNA: TGCGCCAGCAGCTGGTTGGGGGATGAGCAGTTCTTC. It specifies CASSWLGDEQFF.